Listed below are T cell receptor beta chains from one sample, sequenced in a study of blood T cells in healthy people across ages. TCRdb used MiXCR to reprocess the 5' RACE reads, holding one entry per CDR3 protein. The sample holds about 700,000 distinct CDR3 sequences, approximately 30% seen once. Specimen: blood. Receptors originate from a woman over 75 in good health. The CDR3 runs from the conserved cysteine through the conserved F or W. D genes are given only for firm matches. The size of a clone is reported for some rows only, either as once, few or many, or as a class for expanded clones.

CDR3 protein	CDR3 DNA	V gene	J gene	clone size	D gene
CASSVRDGGRFGNIQYF	TGTGCCAGCAGCGTCAGAGACGGTGGGCGGTTCGGGAACATTCAGTACTTC	TRBV9	TRBJ2-4	many	NA
CSAATSGGPNNEQFF	TGCAGTGCCGCCACTAGCGGGGGACCGAACAATGAGCAGTTCTTC	TRBV20-1	TRBJ2-1	many	TRBD2
CASSPRIDIYGYTF	TGTGCCAGCAGCCCCAGAATCGATATTTATGGCTACACCTTC	TRBV9	TRBJ1-2	many	NA
CASSVGRARNTEAFF	TGTGCCAGCAGCGTAGGTAGGGCTCGGAACACTGAAGCTTTCTTT	TRBV9	TRBJ1-1	few	NA
CASSWGANRLAKNIQYF	TGTGCCAGCAGCTGGGGGGCAAATCGTCTAGCCAAAAACATTCAGTACTTC	TRBV5-6	TRBJ2-4	NA	NA
CASSPRDRQTQYF	TGTGCCAGCAGCCCTCGGGACAGACAGACCCAGTACTTC	TRBV11-2	TRBJ2-5	NA	TRBD1
CASSEWGTQGSPLHF	TGTGCCAGCAGTGAATGGGGGACCCAAGGGTCACCCCTCCACTTT	TRBV6-1	TRBJ1-6	NA	NA
CASSLNGRNEAFF	TGTGCCAGCAGCTTAAACGGACGTAATGAAGCTTTCTTT	TRBV7-6	TRBJ1-1	NA	NA
CASSFGQAGDTQYF	TGCGCCAGCAGCTTCGGACAGGCCGGAGATACGCAGTATTTT	TRBV5-1	TRBJ2-3	NA	TRBD1
CASRFGGENSPLHF	TGTGCCAGCAGATTCGGGGGCGAGAATTCACCCCTCCACTTT	TRBV6-1	TRBJ1-6	many	NA
CASSEQQGGNQPQHF	TGTGCCAGCAGTGAACAACAGGGAGGGAATCAGCCCCAGCATTTT	TRBV6-1	TRBJ1-5	NA	NA
CASSPHGGGRYNEQFF	TGTGCCAGCAGCCCCCACGGCGGGGGCCGTTACAATGAGCAGTTCTTC	TRBV9	TRBJ2-1	many	NA
CAGSLWGSFSGANVLTF	TGTGCCGGCAGCCTCTGGGGCAGTTTCTCTGGGGCCAACGTCCTGACTTTC	TRBV7-2	TRBJ2-6	NA	NA
CASSLAMVFQSTGELFF	TGTGCCAGCAGCTTAGCCATGGTGTTTCAAAGCACCGGGGAGCTGTTTTTT	TRBV7-2	TRBJ2-2	many	NA
CSAKETSTDTQYF	TGCAGTGCTAAAGAGACTAGCACAGATACGCAGTATTTT	TRBV20-1	TRBJ2-3	NA	NA
CASSGKGGTEAFF	TGCGCCAGCAGCGGGAAAGGGGGAACTGAAGCTTTCTTT	TRBV4-3	TRBJ1-1	many	NA
CASSSDGTSAKTQYF	TGTGCCAGCAGCTCCGACGGGACTAGCGCCAAGACCCAGTACTTC	TRBV7-3	TRBJ2-5	many	TRBD2
CASSSLGRDVETQYF	TGTGCCAGCAGCTCCTTGGGGAGGGACGTAGAGACCCAGTACTTC	TRBV5-5	TRBJ2-5	many	TRBD2
CASSLEVRGEQFF	TGTGCCAGCAGCTTAGAAGTGCGGGGCGAGCAGTTCTTC	TRBV7-9	TRBJ2-1	many	NA
CASSGRETFSKNIQYF	TGTGCCAGCAGTGGGAGAGAAACATTTTCCAAAAACATTCAGTACTTC	TRBV6-2/TRBV6-3	TRBJ2-4	many	NA
CASREGTALAKNIQYF	TGTGCCAGCAGAGAGGGGACAGCACTAGCCAAAAACATTCAGTACTTC	TRBV28	TRBJ2-4	NA	TRBD1
CASSVQKETQYF	TGTGCCAGCAGTGTTCAAAAAGAGACCCAGTACTTC	TRBV2	TRBJ2-5	many	NA
CSARDPRGAEAFF	TGCAGTGCTAGAGATCCCAGGGGTGCTGAAGCTTTCTTT	TRBV20-1	TRBJ1-1	NA	NA
CASSLTTRQETQYF	TGTGCCAGCAGCCTGACAACCCGCCAAGAGACCCAGTACTTC	TRBV5-6	TRBJ2-5	many	NA
CASSFGSLNTEAFF	TGTGCCAGCAGTTTCGGCAGTCTAAACACTGAAGCTTTCTTT	TRBV12-3/TRBV12-4	TRBJ1-1	NA	NA
CSARLQGFGAYEQYF	TGCAGTGCTAGACTACAGGGGTTCGGTGCTTACGAGCAGTACTTC	TRBV20-1	TRBJ2-7	many	TRBD1
CASSSPPATSTDTQYF	TGTGCCAGCAGCTCCCCTCCGGCCACTAGCACAGATACGCAGTATTTT	TRBV7-2	TRBJ2-3	many	NA
CASSLTRGDEKLFF	TGCGCCAGCAGCCTCACGAGGGGTGACGAAAAACTGTTTTTT	TRBV5-1	TRBJ1-4	few	NA
CASSLAGTGRSDTQYF	TGTGCCAGCAGCTTAGCCGGGACAGGGAGATCAGATACGCAGTATTTT	TRBV7-2	TRBJ2-3	NA	TRBD1
CASGTSGYEQYF	TGTGCCAGTGGGACTAGCGGCTACGAGCAGTACTTC	TRBV12-3/TRBV12-4	TRBJ2-7	NA	TRBD2
CASKSGTGVYEQYF	TGCGCCAGTAAATCCGGGACAGGTGTCTACGAGCAGTACTTC	TRBV5-1	TRBJ2-7	once	TRBD1
CASRGTGGLTYQETQYF	TGTGCCAGCCGGGGAACAGGGGGATTAACGTATCAAGAGACCCAGTACTTC	TRBV27	TRBJ2-5	many	TRBD1
CASSFIISGGGTEAFF	TGTGCCAGCAGCTTCATCATCTCGGGCGGGGGCACTGAAGCTTTCTTT	TRBV5-6	TRBJ1-1	few	NA
CASTVLDRPLHF	TGTGCCAGCACCGTCTTGGATCGCCCCCTCCACTTT	TRBV5-6	TRBJ1-6	many	NA
CAISEQTGSYNEQFF	TGTGCCATCAGTGAACAGACGGGCTCCTACAATGAGCAGTTCTTC	TRBV10-3	TRBJ2-1	NA	NA
CASSQRGWGADETQYF	TGTGCCAGCAGCCAAAGGGGGTGGGGGGCTGACGAGACCCAGTACTTC	TRBV21-1	TRBJ2-5	many	NA
CAGSLVEETQYF	TGTGCCGGCAGCTTAGTTGAAGAGACCCAGTACTTC	TRBV11-2	TRBJ2-5	NA	NA
CASSSGVRDEKLFF	TGTGCCAGCAGCTCGGGGGTCCGAGATGAAAAACTGTTTTTT	TRBV9	TRBJ1-4	many	NA
CASSLLGANYGYTF	TGCGCCAGCAGCTTGTTAGGCGCTAACTATGGCTACACCTTC	TRBV5-1	TRBJ1-2	NA	NA
CASSVVATDTQYF	TGTGCCAGCAGCGTAGTAGCGACAGATACGCAGTATTTT	TRBV9	TRBJ2-3	many	NA
CASSVIPGNNEQYF	TGTGCCAGCAGCGTAATCCCGGGGAACAATGAGCAGTACTTC	TRBV9	TRBJ2-7	few	NA
CSGRLRANTEAFF	TGCAGTGGTCGACTCCGGGCGAACACTGAAGCTTTCTTT	TRBV20-1	TRBJ1-1	few	NA
CASSPRQSNYGYTF	TGTGCCAGCAGCCCTCGGCAGTCTAACTATGGCTACACCTTC	TRBV7-9	TRBJ1-2	many	NA
CASSLGPNQEAQYF	TGTGCCAGCAGCTTAGGTCCTAATCAAGAGGCCCAGTACTTC	TRBV11-3	TRBJ2-5	NA	NA
CASSQDRAGNYGYTF	TGTGCCAGCAGCCAAGATCGAGCCGGGAACTATGGCTACACCTTC	TRBV14	TRBJ1-2	many	NA
CASSTGGGRGRNEQFF	TGTGCCAGCAGCACCGGAGGGGGGAGGGGTAGGAATGAGCAGTTCTTC	TRBV7-2	TRBJ2-1	many	NA
CASSQGETGHADTQYF	TGCGCCAGCAGCCAAGGAGAGACAGGTCACGCGGATACGCAGTATTTT	TRBV4-3	TRBJ2-3	NA	NA
CASSLVGKGAGTEAFF	TGCGCCAGCAGCTTGGTTGGGAAGGGGGCAGGAACTGAAGCTTTCTTT	TRBV5-1	TRBJ1-1	NA	TRBD1
CASSPGGSVYEQYF	TGTGCCAGCAGCCCGGGGGGTTCGGTCTACGAGCAGTACTTC	TRBV7-2	TRBJ2-7	NA	TRBD2
CASSPIETAQETQYF	TGTGCCAGCTCACCGATCGAGACGGCCCAAGAGACCCAGTACTTC	TRBV18	TRBJ2-5	many	NA